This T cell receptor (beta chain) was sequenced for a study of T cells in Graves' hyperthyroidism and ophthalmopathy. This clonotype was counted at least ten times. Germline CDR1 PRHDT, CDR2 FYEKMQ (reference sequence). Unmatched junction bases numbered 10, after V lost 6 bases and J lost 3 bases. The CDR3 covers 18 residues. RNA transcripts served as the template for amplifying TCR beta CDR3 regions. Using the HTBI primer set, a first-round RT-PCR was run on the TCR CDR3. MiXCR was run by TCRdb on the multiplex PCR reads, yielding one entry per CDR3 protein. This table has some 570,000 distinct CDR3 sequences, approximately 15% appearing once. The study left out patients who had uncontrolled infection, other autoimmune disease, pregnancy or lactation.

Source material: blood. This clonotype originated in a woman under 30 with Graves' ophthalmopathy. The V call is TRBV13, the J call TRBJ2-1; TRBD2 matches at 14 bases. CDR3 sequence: CASSHRLAGGIRYNEQFF. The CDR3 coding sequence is TGTGCCAGCAGTCATCGACTAGCGGGAGGGATTCGCTACAATGAGCAGTTCTTC.